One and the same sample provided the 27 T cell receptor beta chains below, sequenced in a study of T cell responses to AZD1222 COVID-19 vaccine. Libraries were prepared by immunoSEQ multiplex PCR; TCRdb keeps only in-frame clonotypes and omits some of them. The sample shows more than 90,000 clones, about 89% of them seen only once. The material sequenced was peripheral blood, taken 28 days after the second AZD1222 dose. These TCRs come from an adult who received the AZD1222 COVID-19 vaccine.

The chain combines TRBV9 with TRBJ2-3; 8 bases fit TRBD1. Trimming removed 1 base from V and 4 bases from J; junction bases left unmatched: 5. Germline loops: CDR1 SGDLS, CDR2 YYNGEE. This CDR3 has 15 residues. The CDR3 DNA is TGTGCCAGCAGCGTATCAGGGGGCGGGTCAGATACGCAGTATTTT. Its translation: CASSVSGGGSDTQYF.

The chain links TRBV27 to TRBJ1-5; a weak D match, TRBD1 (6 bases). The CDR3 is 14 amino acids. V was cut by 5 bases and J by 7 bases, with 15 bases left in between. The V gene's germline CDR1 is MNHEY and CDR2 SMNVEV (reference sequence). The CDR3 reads CASSRTVSGQPQHF. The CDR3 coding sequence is TGTGCCAGCAGTCGGACAGTTTCAGGGCAGCCCCAGCATTTT.

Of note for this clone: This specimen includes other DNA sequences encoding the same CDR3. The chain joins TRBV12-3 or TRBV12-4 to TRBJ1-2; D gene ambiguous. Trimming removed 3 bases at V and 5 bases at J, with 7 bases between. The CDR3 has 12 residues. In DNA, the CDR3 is TGTGCCAGCAGTTTTGGCAGTTATGGCTACACCTTC. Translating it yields CASSFGSYGYTF.

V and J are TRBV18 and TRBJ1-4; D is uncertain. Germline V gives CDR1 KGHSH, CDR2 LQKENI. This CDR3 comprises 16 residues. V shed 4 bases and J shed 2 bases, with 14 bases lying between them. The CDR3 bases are TGTGCCAGCTCACTCGTCCGATCCGCCACTAATGAAAAACTGTTTTTT. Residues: CASSLVRSATNEKLFF.

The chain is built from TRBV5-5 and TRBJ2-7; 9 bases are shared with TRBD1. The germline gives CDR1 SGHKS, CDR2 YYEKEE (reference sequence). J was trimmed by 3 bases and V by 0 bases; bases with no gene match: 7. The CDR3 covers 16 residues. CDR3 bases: TGTGCCAGCAGCTTGGTTTGGGACAGGGCTTTCTACGAGCAGTACTTC. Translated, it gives CASSLVWDRAFYEQYF.

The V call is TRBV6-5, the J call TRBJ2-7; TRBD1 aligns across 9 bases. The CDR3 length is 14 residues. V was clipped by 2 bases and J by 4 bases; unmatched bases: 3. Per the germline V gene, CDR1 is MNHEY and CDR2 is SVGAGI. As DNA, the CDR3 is TGTGCCAGCAGTTACGAGGACAGGGGTTACGAGCAGTACTTC. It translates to CASSYEDRGYEQYF.

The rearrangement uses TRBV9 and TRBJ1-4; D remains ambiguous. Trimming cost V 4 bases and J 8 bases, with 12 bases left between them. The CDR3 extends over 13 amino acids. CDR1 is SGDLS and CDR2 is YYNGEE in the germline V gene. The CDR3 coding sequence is TGTGCCAGCAGCCGGTCGCTTCAAGAAAAACTGTTTTTT. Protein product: CASSRSLQEKLFF.

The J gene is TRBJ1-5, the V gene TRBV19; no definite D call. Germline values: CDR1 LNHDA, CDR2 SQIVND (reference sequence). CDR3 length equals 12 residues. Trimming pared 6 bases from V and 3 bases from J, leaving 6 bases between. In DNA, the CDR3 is TGTGCCAGTAGGGAAACCAATCAGCCCCAGCATTTT. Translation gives CASRETNQPQHF.

The CDR3 reads CASSPWGPVGTEAFF. CDR3 DNA: TGTGCCAGCAGCCCGTGGGGCCCCGTGGGGACTGAAGCTTTCTTT. The V and J genes are TRBV5-8 and TRBJ1-1; TRBD1 is a possible D gene (5 bases). This CDR3 is built from 15 residues. The V gene's germline CDR1 is SGHTS and CDR2 YDEGEE. V lost 4 bases and J 5 bases, leaving 18 bases between the germline ends.

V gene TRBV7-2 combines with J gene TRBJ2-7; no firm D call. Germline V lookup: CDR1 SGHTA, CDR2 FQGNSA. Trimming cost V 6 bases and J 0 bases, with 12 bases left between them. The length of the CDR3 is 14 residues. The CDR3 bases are TGTGCCAGCAGAGGAAAATGGAGCTCCTACGAGCAGTACTTC. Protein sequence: CASRGKWSSYEQYF.

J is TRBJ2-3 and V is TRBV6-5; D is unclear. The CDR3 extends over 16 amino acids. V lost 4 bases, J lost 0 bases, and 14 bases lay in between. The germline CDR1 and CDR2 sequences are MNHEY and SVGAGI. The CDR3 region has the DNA TGTGCCAGCAGTTCCTCCCCTATGTGGAGCACAGATACGCAGTATTTT. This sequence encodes CASSSSPMWSTDTQYF.

CDR3 DNA sequence: TGTGCCACCAGTGATGCGGCACCCGGGACAGGGAGGAATGAGCAGTTCTTC. Its protein product is CATSDAAPGTGRNEQFF. The chain links TRBV24-1 to TRBJ2-1; 9 bases are shared with TRBD1. Unmatched junction bases numbered 12, after V lost 3 bases and J lost 7 bases. This CDR3 region has 17 residues. Germline CDR1 KGHDR, CDR2 SFDVKD.

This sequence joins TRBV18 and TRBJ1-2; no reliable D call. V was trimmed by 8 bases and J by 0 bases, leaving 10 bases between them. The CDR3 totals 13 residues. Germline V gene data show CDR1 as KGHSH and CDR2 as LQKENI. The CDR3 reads CASASSANYGYTF. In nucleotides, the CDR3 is TGTGCCAGCGCCTCATCCGCTAACTATGGCTACACCTTC.

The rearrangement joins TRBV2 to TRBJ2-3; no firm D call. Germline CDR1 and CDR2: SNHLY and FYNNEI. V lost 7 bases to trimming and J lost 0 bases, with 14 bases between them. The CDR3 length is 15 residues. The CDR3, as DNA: TGTGCCAGCAAACTTTGGCAGGAGAGCACAGATACGCAGTATTTT. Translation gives CASKLWQESTDTQYF.

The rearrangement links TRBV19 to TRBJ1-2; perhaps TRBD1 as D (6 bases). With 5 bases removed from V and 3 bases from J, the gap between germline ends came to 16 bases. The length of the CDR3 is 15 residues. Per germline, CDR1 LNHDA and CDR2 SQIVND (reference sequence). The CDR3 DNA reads TGTGCCAGTAGTGTCGACAGGACAGCATACTATGGCTACACCTTC. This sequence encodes CASSVDRTAYYGYTF.

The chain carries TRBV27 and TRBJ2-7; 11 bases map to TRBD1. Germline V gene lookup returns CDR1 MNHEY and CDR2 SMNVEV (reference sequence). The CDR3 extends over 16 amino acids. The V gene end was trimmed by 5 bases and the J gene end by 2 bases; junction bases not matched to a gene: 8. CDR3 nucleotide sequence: TGTGCCAGCAGTCACCTCCGGGGACAGGGGGCCTACGAGCAGTACTTC. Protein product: CASSHLRGQGAYEQYF.

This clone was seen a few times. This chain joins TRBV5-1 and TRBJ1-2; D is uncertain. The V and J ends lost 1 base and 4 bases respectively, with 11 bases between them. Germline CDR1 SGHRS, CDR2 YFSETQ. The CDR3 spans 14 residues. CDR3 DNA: TGCGCCAGCAGCTTGCAGTCTCTGGCCTATGGCTACACCTTC. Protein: CASSLQSLAYGYTF.

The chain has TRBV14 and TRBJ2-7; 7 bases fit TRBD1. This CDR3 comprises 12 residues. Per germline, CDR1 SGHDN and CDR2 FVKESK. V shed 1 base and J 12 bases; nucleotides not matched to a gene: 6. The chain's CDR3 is CASSQALTGRYF. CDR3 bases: TGTGCCAGCAGCCAAGCGCTGACAGGGAGGTACTTC.

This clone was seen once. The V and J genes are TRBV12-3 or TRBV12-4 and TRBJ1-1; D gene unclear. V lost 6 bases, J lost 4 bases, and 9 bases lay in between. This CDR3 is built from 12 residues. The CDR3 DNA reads TGTGCCAGCAGAGAAATGGGCACTGAAGCTTTCTTT. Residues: CASREMGTEAFF.

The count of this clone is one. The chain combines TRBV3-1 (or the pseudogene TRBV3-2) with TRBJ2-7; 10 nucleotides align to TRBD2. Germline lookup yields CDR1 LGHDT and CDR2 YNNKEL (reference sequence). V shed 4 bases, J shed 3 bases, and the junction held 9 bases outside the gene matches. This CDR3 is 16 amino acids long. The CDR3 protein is CASSPFSGGAVYEQYF. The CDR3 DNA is TGTGCCAGCAGCCCTTTCAGCGGGGGGGCCGTCTACGAGCAGTACTTC.

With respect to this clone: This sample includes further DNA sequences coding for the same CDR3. The CDR3: CASRDRGDYEQYF. The CDR3 bases are TGTGCCAGCAGAGACCGGGGGGACTACGAGCAGTACTTC. The V gene is TRBV6-5, the J gene TRBJ2-7; TRBD2 aligns across 7 bases. CDR3 length: 13 residues. The V and J ends lost 6 bases and 3 bases, in that order; junction bases with no gene match: 5. Germline values: CDR1 MNHEY, CDR2 SVGAGI.

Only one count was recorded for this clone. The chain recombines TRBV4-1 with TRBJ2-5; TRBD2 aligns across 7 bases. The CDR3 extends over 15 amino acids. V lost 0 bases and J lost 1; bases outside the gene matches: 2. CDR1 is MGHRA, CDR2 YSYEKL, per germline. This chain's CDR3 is CASSQDLAAQETQYF. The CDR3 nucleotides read TGCGCCAGCAGCCAAGATCTAGCGGCCCAAGAGACCCAGTACTTC.

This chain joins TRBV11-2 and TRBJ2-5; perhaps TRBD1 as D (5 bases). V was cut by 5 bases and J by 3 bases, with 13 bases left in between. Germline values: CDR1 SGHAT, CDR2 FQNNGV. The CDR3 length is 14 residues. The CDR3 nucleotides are TGTGCCAGCAGCGCCCTACAGGTTAAAGAGACCCAGTACTTC. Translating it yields CASSALQVKETQYF. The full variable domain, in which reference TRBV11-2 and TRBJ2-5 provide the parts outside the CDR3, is EAGVAQSPRYKIIEKRQSVAFWCNPISGHATLYWYQQILGQGPKLLIQFQNNGVVDDSQLPKDRFSAERLKGVDSTLKIQPAKLEDSAVYLCASSALQVKETQYFGPGTRLLVL.

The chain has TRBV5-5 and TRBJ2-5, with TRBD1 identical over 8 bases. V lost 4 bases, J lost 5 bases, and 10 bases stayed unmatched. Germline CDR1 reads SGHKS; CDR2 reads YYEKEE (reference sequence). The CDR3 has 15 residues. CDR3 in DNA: TGTGCCAGCAGCCCAGACGGACAGGGTTGGGAGACCCAGTACTTC. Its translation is CASSPDGQGWETQYF.

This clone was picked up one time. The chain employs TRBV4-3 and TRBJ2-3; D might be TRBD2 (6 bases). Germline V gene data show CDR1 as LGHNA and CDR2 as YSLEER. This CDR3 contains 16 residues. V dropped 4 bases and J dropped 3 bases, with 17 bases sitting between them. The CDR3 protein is CASSPEKEGTTDTQYF. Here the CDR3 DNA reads TGCGCCAGCAGCCCCGAGAAGGAGGGGACGACAGATACGCAGTATTTT.

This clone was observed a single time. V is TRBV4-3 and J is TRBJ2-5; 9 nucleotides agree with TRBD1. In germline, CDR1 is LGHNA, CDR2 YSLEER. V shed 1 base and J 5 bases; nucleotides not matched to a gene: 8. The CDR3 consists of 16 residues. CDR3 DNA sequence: TGCGCCAGCAGCCAAGTGGGGACAGGGACAACGGAGACCCAGTACTTC. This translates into CASSQVGTGTTETQYF.

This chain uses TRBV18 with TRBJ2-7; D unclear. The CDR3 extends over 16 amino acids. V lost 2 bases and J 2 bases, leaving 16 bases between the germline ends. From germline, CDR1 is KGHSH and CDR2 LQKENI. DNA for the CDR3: TGTGCCAGCTCACCAGGAAGCTCCTATATAACCTACGAGCAGTACTTC. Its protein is CASSPGSSYITYEQYF.